These 24 T cell receptor beta chains originate from one sample sequenced in a study of T cells in Graves' hyperthyroidism and ophthalmopathy. From RNA transcripts, TCR beta CDR3 regions were amplified. Initially, a first-round RT-PCR of the TCR CDR3 employed the HTBI primer set. MiXCR, run by TCRdb on the multiplex PCR reads, gives a single entry per CDR3 protein. Of 500,000 to 600,000 distinct CDR3 sequences detected, around 46% appear once; the ten largest clones hold around 17%. What was sequenced was peripheral blood or thyroid tissue (not recorded which). The receptors come from an adult woman with Graves' disease, either hyperthyroidism or ophthalmopathy (not recorded which).

In the case of this clonotype: One base away lies a much larger clone, so this may be a sequencing read error. The chain employs TRBV2 and TRBJ2-7; D remains unclear. Germline CDR1 and CDR2: SNHLY and FYNNEI. The CDR3 spans 15 residues. CDR3: CAGSDRKDVSYEQYF. CDR3 bases: TGTGCCGGCAGTGACCGTAAGGACGTCTCCTACGAGCAGTACTTC.

In this sample, this clonotype turned up many times. The chain is built from TRBV29-1 and TRBJ2-7; tentatively, D is TRBD2 (6 bases). Trimming cost V 5 bases and J 4 bases, with 12 bases left between them. The germline V gene has CDR1 SQVTM and CDR2 ANQGSEA. The CDR3 loop spans 12 amino acids. The CDR3 bases are TGCAGCGTTCTAGCGACGGGATACGAGCAGTACTTC. This encodes CSVLATGYEQYF.

The V gene is TRBV29-1, the J gene TRBJ1-5; the match to TRBD1 covers 10 bases. The CDR3 runs to 13 residues. With 8 bases clipped from V and 7 bases from J, the junction kept 8 bases outside the gene matches. Germline-derived CDR1 and CDR2 are SQVTM and ANQGSEA. This chain's CDR3 is CSSRQGARQPQHF. DNA of the CDR3: TGCAGCTCGAGACAGGGGGCTAGACAGCCCCAGCATTTT.

The J gene is TRBJ2-2, the V gene TRBV6-1; D is unresolved. V lost 4 bases and J lost 5, with 8 bases in between. This CDR3 has 13 residues. Germline-derived CDR1 and CDR2 are MNHNS and SASEGT. The CDR3 coding sequence is TGTGCCAGCAGTGGAGAAGGTACCGGGGAGCTGTTTTTT. Its protein is CASSGEGTGELFF.

J is TRBJ1-4 and V is TRBV7-9, with 8 bases matching TRBD1. The length of the CDR3 is 12 residues. Germline CDR1 reads SEHNR; CDR2 reads FQNEAQ (reference sequence). The J segment lost 17 bases and the V segment lost 5 bases, leaving 10 bases of the junction unmatched. Here the CDR3 DNA reads TGTGCCAGCAGCCCGGGACAGGTGAACTGTTTTTTT. It specifies CASSPGQVNCFF.

This clonotype was recorded many times. The chain uses TRBV12-3 or TRBV12-4 and TRBJ1-1, with 8 bases identical to TRBD1. J gave up 11 bases and V 5 bases, and 10 bases lay outside the gene matches. The CDR3 covers 13 residues. CDR3 sequence reads: CASSTTGVSAAFF. CDR3 bases: TGTGCCAGCAGTACGACAGGGGTTTCGGCTGCTTTCTTT.

The chain recombines TRBV5-6 with TRBJ2-6, with 7 bases fitting TRBD1. Germline trimming cut 3 bases from V and 3 bases from J; bases unmatched to any gene: 3. The CDR3 runs to 15 residues. CDR1 and CDR2 from the germline V gene are SGHDT and YYEEEE. The CDR3 loop is CASSSRGHGANVLTF. Here the CDR3 DNA reads TGTGCCAGCAGCTCGAGGGGGCATGGGGCCAACGTCCTGACTTTC.

This clonotype has a count of ten or more. CDR3 in DNA: TGTGCCAGCAGCTTAGCCGATGCCACCGGGGAGCTGTTTTTT. Protein product: CASSLADATGELFF. V and J are TRBV7-3 and TRBJ2-2; no reliable D call. This CDR3 spans 14 amino acids. The V and J ends lost 2 bases and 4 bases respectively, with 8 bases between them. Germline V CDR1 and CDR2: SGHTA, FQGTGA. Complete variable domain (other parts from reference TRBV7-3 and TRBJ2-2): GAGVSQTPSNKVTEKGKYVELRCDPISGHTALYWYRQSLGQGPEFLIYFQGTGAADDSGLPNDRFFAVRPEGSVSTLKIQRTERGDSAVYLCASSLADATGELFFGEGSRLTVL.

This clonotype has a count of ten or more. The chain employs TRBV2 and TRBJ1-2; no firm D call. CDR3 length equals 11 residues. V dropped 6 bases and J dropped 2 bases, with 4 bases sitting between them. Germline CDR1 reads SNHLY; CDR2 reads FYNNEI. The chain's CDR3 is CASRPNYGYTF. The DNA for the CDR3 is TGTGCCAGCAGGCCAAACTATGGCTACACCTTC.

The CDR3 region has the DNA TGTGCCACCAGCAGAGATTGGGGGCGAGGGAGCTCCTACGAGCAGTACTTC. Amino acids: CATSRDWGRGSSYEQYF. The V gene is TRBV15, the J gene TRBJ2-7, with TRBD1 as a possible D gene (6 bases). V lost 0 bases to trimming and J lost 0 bases, with 15 bases between them. The germline V gene has CDR1 LNHNV and CDR2 YYDKDF (reference sequence). This CDR3 spans 17 amino acids.

The chain carries TRBV7-9 and TRBJ2-7, with 14 bases that match TRBD2. Germline CDR1 is SEHNR and CDR2 is FQNEAQ (reference sequence). Germline trimming cut 3 bases from V and 5 bases from J; bases unmatched to any gene: 3. The CDR3 contains 15 residues. This CDR3 is CASSLTSGRGDEQYF. The CDR3 bases are TGTGCCAGCAGCTTGACTAGCGGGAGGGGCGACGAGCAGTACTTC. Full variable domain (missing parts from reference TRBV7-9 and TRBJ2-7): DTGVSQNPRHKITKRGQNVTFRCDPISEHNRLYWYRQTLGQGPEFLTYFQNEAQLEKSRLLSDRFSAERPKGSFSTLEIQRTEQGDSAMYLCASSLTSGRGDEQYFGPGTRLTVT.

About this clonotype: Sequence at one end of the junction differs from germline and may be a read error. The V call is TRBV7-2, the J call TRBJ2-3, with 8 bases lining up with TRBD1. CDR3 size: 13 residues. Germline V gene data show CDR1 as SGHTA and CDR2 as FQGNSA. CDR3 DNA: TGTGCCAGCAGCGGAAACGGGACAGGTACGCAGTATTTT. Amino acids: CASSGNGTGTQYF. Variable domain in full (rest from reference TRBV7-2 and TRBJ2-3): GAGVSQSPSNKVTEKGKDVELRCDPISGHTALYWYRQSLGQGLEFLIYFQGNSAPDKSGLPSDRFSAERTGGSVSTLTIQRTQQEDSAVYLCASSGNGTGTQYFGPGTRLTVL.

This clonotype came up many times. The J gene is TRBJ2-5, the V gene TRBV25-1; no reliable D call. The CDR3 is 14 residues long. The V gene lost 3 bases and the J gene lost 3 bases, with 11 bases spanning the gap. Looked up from germline, CDR1 is MGHDK and CDR2 is SYGVNS. The CDR3: CASSDPRKEETQYF. The CDR3, as DNA: TGTGCCAGCAGTGATCCCCGGAAAGAAGAGACCCAGTACTTC.

Turning to this clonotype: This sequence may be a read error, since a much larger clone differs from it by one base. The V call is TRBV6-4, the J call TRBJ2-2; 10 bases are a match to TRBD2. Germline V gives CDR1 MRHNA, CDR2 SNTAGT. V lost 2 bases and J lost 3; bases outside the gene matches: 3. The CDR3 is 16 amino acids. The CDR3 region is CASSDGLAEDTGELFF. CDR3 bases: TGTGCCAGCAGTGACGGACTAGCGGAGGACACCGGGGAGCTGTTTTTT.

Comment on this clonotype: A single base separates this from a much larger clone, so it may be a read error. The V call is TRBV2, the J call TRBJ2-7; weak D call: TRBD1 (6 bases). V lost 7 bases and J 1 base, leaving 11 bases between the germline ends. CDR1 and CDR2 from the germline V gene are SNHLY and FYNNEI. This CDR3 is built from 13 residues. The CDR3 nucleotides are TGTGCCAGCACAGGGGACGCTTCCTACGAGCAGTACTTC. Translated, it gives CASTGDASYEQYF.

This clonotype was counted at least ten times. The J gene is TRBJ2-2, the V gene TRBV25-1; D is undetermined. V shed 6 bases and J shed 4 bases, with 12 bases lying between them. This CDR3 has 14 residues. Germline CDR1 MGHDK, CDR2 SYGVNS. The DNA for the CDR3 is TGTGCCAGCAGGCCCCCATGGTCCACCGGGGAGCTGTTTTTT. Amino acid sequence: CASRPPWSTGELFF.

V gene TRBV20-1 combines with J gene TRBJ1-2; 8 nucleotides align to TRBD1. Trimming took 3 bases from V and 3 from J; bases not matched to a gene: 6. The CDR3 runs to 14 residues. CDR1 is DFQATT, CDR2 SNEGSKA, per germline (reference sequence). CDR3 amino acids: CSASQGAQDYGYTF. CDR3 coding DNA: TGCAGTGCTAGCCAGGGGGCGCAGGACTATGGCTACACCTTC.

This clonotype was seen repeatedly, ten times or more. The V call is TRBV16, the J call TRBJ1-1; the D gene is possibly TRBD1 (5 bases). This CDR3 is 15 amino acids long. Trimming removed 4 bases at V and 1 base at J, with 13 bases between. Per the germline V gene, CDR1 is KGHSY and CDR2 is FQNENV. Here the CDR3 reads CASSPVRDPNTEAFF. The CDR3 DNA reads as TGTGCCAGCAGCCCAGTCAGGGATCCGAACACTGAAGCTTTCTTT.

V is TRBV7-6 and J is TRBJ1-1, with a possible D match to TRBD1 (5 bases). V lost 0 bases and J 0 bases, leaving 8 bases between the germline ends. This CDR3 region has 15 residues. Germline V lookup: CDR1 SGHVS, CDR2 FNYEAQ. The CDR3 spells CASSLAGGVNTEAFF. The CDR3 DNA reads as TGTGCCAGCAGCTTAGCCGGGGGGGTGAACACTGAAGCTTTCTTT. Complete variable domain (other parts from reference TRBV7-6 and TRBJ1-1): GAGVSQSPRYKVTKRGQDVALRCDPISGHVSLYWYRQALGQGPEFLTYFNYEAQQDKSGLPNDRFSAERPEGSISTLTIQRTEQRDSAMYRCASSLAGGVNTEAFFGQGTRLTVV.

The chain joins TRBV7-8 to TRBJ1-1, with D possibly matching TRBD1 (5 bases). The V end was cut by 5 bases, the J end by 4 bases, with 14 bases between. This CDR3 comprises 14 residues. The V gene's germline CDR1 is SGHVS and CDR2 FQNEAQ. CDR3 in DNA: TGTGCCAGCAGCGTCAGGGAGAGGTTCACTGAAGCTTTCTTT. It encodes CASSVRERFTEAFF. Full variable domain (rest looked up from reference TRBV7-8 and TRBJ1-1): GAGVSQSPRYKVAKRGQDVALRCDPISGHVSLFWYQQALGQGPEFLTYFQNEAQLDKSGLPSDRFFAERPEGSVSTLKIQRTQQEDSAVYLCASSVRERFTEAFFGQGTRLTVV.

The chain employs TRBV19 and TRBJ2-3; 10 bases agree with TRBD2. CDR1 and CDR2 from the germline V gene are LNHDA and SQIVND (reference sequence). Trimming took 7 bases from V and 6 from J; bases not matched to a gene: 10. This CDR3 comprises 15 residues. As DNA, the CDR3 is TGTGCCAGTAACCCGGTAGCGGGAGGCGTCGATACGCAGTATTTT. It encodes CASNPVAGGVDTQYF. Drawing the rest from reference TRBV19 and TRBJ2-3, the complete variable domain is DGGITQSPKYLFRKEGQNVTLSCEQNLNHDAMYWYRQDPGQGLRLIYYSQIVNDFQKGDIAEGYSVSREKKESFPLTVTSAQKNPTAFYLCASNPVAGGVDTQYFGPGTRLTVL.

This clonotype was seen once. The chain combines TRBV7-9 with TRBJ2-1, with 15 bases fitting TRBD2. The germline gives CDR1 SEHNR, CDR2 FQNEAQ (reference sequence). CDR3 length: 15 amino acids. With 6 bases clipped from V and 7 bases from J, the junction kept 4 bases outside the gene matches. The CDR3 loop reads CASRAGLAGGNEQFF. As DNA, the CDR3 is TGTGCCAGCAGGGCCGGACTAGCGGGAGGGAATGAGCAGTTCTTC.

This chain connects TRBV12-3 or TRBV12-4 to TRBJ1-2; tentatively, D is TRBD1 (5 bases). This CDR3 has 13 residues. V gave up 1 base and J gave up 7 bases, with 10 bases separating them. The CDR3 region is CASSLGRVGGYTF. As DNA, the CDR3 is TGTGCCAGCAGTTTAGGCAGGGTCGGTGGCTACACCTTC.

This clonotype was found once. The junction differs from germline at one of its ends, possibly a read error. The rearrangement joins TRBV12-3 or TRBV12-4 to TRBJ2-5, with no clear D. The CDR3 loop spans 8 amino acids. The CDR3 region has the DNA TGTGCCAGCAGTTCCCAGAACTTC. Its protein product is CASSSQNF.